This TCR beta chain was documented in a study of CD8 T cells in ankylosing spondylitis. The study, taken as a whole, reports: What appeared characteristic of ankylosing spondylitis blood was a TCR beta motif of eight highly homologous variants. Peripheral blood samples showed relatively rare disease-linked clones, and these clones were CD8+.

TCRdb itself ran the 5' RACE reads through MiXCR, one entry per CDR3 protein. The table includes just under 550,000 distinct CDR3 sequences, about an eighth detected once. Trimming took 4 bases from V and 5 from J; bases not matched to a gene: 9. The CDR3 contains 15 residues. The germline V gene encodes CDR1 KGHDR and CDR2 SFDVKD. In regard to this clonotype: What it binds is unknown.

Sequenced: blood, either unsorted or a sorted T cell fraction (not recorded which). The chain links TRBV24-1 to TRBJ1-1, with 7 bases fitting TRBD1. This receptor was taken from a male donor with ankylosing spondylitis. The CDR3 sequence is CATSDSRQGGTEAFF. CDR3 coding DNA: TGTGCCACCAGTGACTCCCGACAGGGCGGGACTGAAGCTTTCTTT.